These 10 T cell receptor beta chains came from one sample sequenced in a study of blood T cell repertoires in COVID-19. TCRdb's copy holds only in-frame clones and misses some; the assay was immunoSEQ multiplex PCR. Here the sample spans 200,000 to 250,000 clones, about 90% being singletons. The sequencing input was PBMCs or T cells enriched from blood (not recorded which). These receptors were collected from a woman in her fifties or sixties with acute COVID-19.

This chain connects TRBV28 to TRBJ1-6; unclear D gene. Deletions cut 6 bases from V and 4 bases from J, with 7 bases between. Per germline, CDR1 MDHEN and CDR2 SYDVKM. This CDR3 region has 13 residues. The CDR3 reads CASRAGYNSPLHF. CDR3 coding DNA: TGTGCCAGCAGGGCGGGTTATAATTCACCCCTCCACTTT.

This rearrangement joins TRBV7-7 to TRBJ2-1; D is possibly TRBD2 (5 bases). The CDR3 length is 16 residues. The V gene's germline CDR1 is SSHAT and CDR2 FNYEAQ (reference sequence). V was shortened by 5 bases and J by 0 bases, with 14 bases between the two germline ends. The CDR3 protein is CASSPTTGSSYNEQFF. CDR3 sequence (DNA): TGTGCCAGCAGCCCAACAACGGGGAGCTCCTACAATGAGCAGTTCTTC.

V and J are TRBV7-3 and TRBJ2-2, with a possible D match to TRBD1 (6 bases). Trimming pared 3 bases from V and 4 bases from J, leaving 12 bases between. This CDR3 has 15 amino acids. Germline values: CDR1 SGHTA, CDR2 FQGTGA. CDR3 sequence (DNA): TGTGCCAGCAGCTTTCAACAGGGCGGCACCGGGGAGCTGTTTTTT. Protein product: CASSFQQGGTGELFF.

As DNA, the CDR3 is TGTGCCAGCAGCGCCGGGACAGGGGCATTTGGAGGCACTGAAGCTTTCTTT. Its translation: CASSAGTGAFGGTEAFF. The chain employs TRBV28 and TRBJ1-1; 10 bases are a match to TRBD1. With V trimmed by 6 bases and J by 4 bases, 14 bases remained unmatched. Germline-derived CDR1 and CDR2 are MDHEN and SYDVKM. The CDR3 length is 17 residues.

Here the CDR3 reads CASRGTTTDTQYF. DNA of the CDR3: TGTGCCAGCAGAGGGACTACAACAGATACGCAGTATTTT. The chain combines TRBV28 with TRBJ2-3; TRBD2 agrees at 7 bases. From germline, CDR1 is MDHEN and CDR2 SYDVKM. V lost 6 bases and J lost 3; bases outside the gene matches: 3. CDR3 size: 13 residues.

The genes are TRBV19 and TRBJ2-2; TRBD1 might be the D (6 bases). The CDR3 spans 15 residues. Trimming took off 3 bases at V and 5 bases at J, with 13 bases between the two ends. Per germline, CDR1 LNHDA and CDR2 SQIVND (reference sequence). CDR3 loop: CASSIGGGWTGELFF. The CDR3 DNA is TGTGCCAGTAGTATTGGTGGGGGCTGGACCGGGGAGCTGTTTTTT.

The chain is built from TRBV4-2 and TRBJ1-4; a possible D gene is TRBD1 (6 bases). This CDR3 is 16 amino acids long. Trimming left V 4 bases short and J 7 bases short, with 19 bases between. Germline V gene sequence: CDR1 LGHNA, CDR2 YNFKEQ. Here the CDR3 reads CASSRAGTGNGEKLFF. DNA of the CDR3: TGTGCCAGCAGCCGGGCCGGAACAGGGAACGGTGAAAAACTGTTTTTT.

V is TRBV7-3 and J is TRBJ1-1; TRBD1 matches at 7 bases. The CDR3 extends over 13 amino acids. The germline gives CDR1 SGHTA, CDR2 FQGTGA. Germline trimming cut 3 bases from V and 8 bases from J; bases unmatched to any gene: 6. CDR3 sequence reads: CASSFIPGQEAFF. CDR3 DNA sequence: TGTGCCAGCAGCTTTATTCCGGGACAGGAAGCTTTCTTT. Full variable domain (rest looked up from reference TRBV7-3 and TRBJ1-1): GAGVSQTPSNKVTEKGKYVELRCDPISGHTALYWYRQSLGQGPEFLIYFQGTGAADDSGLPNDRFFAVRPEGSVSTLKIQRTERGDSAVYLCASSFIPGQEAFFGQGTRLTVV.

The rearrangement links TRBV10-3 to TRBJ2-3, with D tentatively TRBD1 (5 bases). This CDR3 contains 14 residues. Trimming removed 2 bases at V and 3 bases at J, with 9 bases between. The germline gives CDR1 ENHRY, CDR2 SYGVKD. CDR3 sequence (DNA): TGTGCCATCAGTGAGACGGACAAGACAGATACGCAGTATTTT. Encoded protein: CAISETDKTDTQYF.

The V call is TRBV2, the J call TRBJ1-5; D is unclear. The CDR3 is 16 residues long. The V gene's germline CDR1 is SNHLY and CDR2 FYNNEI. V gave up 4 bases and J gave up 4 bases, with 17 bases separating them. The CDR3 region has the DNA TGTGCCAGCAGTGGGATGGGCATTCCTTCGAATCAGCCCCAGCATTTT. Translating gives CASSGMGIPSNQPQHF.